Listed below are T cell receptor beta chains from one sample, sequenced in a study of shared clonotypes between healthy human individuals. The table came from immunoSEQ multiplex PCR; TCRdb's copy has only in-frame clones and leaves some out. Among 2 million to 2.5 million clones listed, over 85% were seen once. The sample taken for sequencing was naive CD4+ T cells from PBMCs. The receptor source for this set is a man younger than 30 in good health. Some clones in this sample may be carry-over from other donors' samples. The CDR3 runs from the conserved cysteine through the conserved F or W. The order of the fields is CDR3 DNA, CDR3 protein, clone size, D gene, V gene, J gene. D genes are given only for firm matches. Part of the rows lack a size; the others show once, few, many or a class for expanded clones.

TGTGCCAGCAGCTCACAGGGGTATGGCTACACCTTC	CASSSQGYGYTF	-	TRBD1	TRBV7-9	TRBJ1-2
TGTGCCAGCAGCCGGGGAGGGGCCCTGGGCACTGAAGCTTTCTTT	CASSRGGALGTEAFF	-	-	TRBV6-5	TRBJ1-1
TGTGCCAGCAGCTTAGCAGGGCCCCGCGAAGCTTTCTTT	CASSLAGPREAFF	-	-	TRBV7-2	TRBJ1-1
TGCGCCAGCAGCTATGGACTAGCGGGAGGGATCGCGGGCACAGATACGCAGTATTTT	CASSYGLAGGIAGTDTQYF	-	TRBD2	TRBV5-1	TRBJ2-3
TGTGCCAGCAGCCCCTCGACCGGGGAGCAGTTCTTC	CASSPSTGEQFF	-	-	TRBV7-3	TRBJ2-1
TGTGCCAGCTCATTTTCCGGGACTAGCGGGAGAGTACCCACCTACGAGCAGTACTTC	CASSFSGTSGRVPTYEQYF	-	TRBD2	TRBV18	TRBJ2-7
TGTGCCAGTAGTATCCTCGACGGGGAAGCTTTCTTT	CASSILDGEAFF	-	-	TRBV19	TRBJ1-1
TGTGCCAGCAGCTTAGATCGGGGGGGCCAAGCTTTCTTT	CASSLDRGGQAFF	-	-	TRBV11-2	TRBJ1-1
TGTGCCATCAGTGAGTCGGGGGAGGGGGCCGGCACAGATACGCAGTATTTT	CAISESGEGAGTDTQYF	-	-	TRBV10-3	TRBJ2-3
TGTGCCAGCTGCAATAGAGTTGTGAACACTGAAGCTTTCTTT	CASCNRVVNTEAFF	few	-	TRBV6-6	TRBJ1-1
TGCGCCAGCAGCTTGGGCGGGATGGGTGGCTACACCTTC	CASSLGGMGGYTF	-	-	TRBV5-1	TRBJ1-2
TGTGCCAGCAGCTTAGTTAATGGGGACGCTACGCAGTATTTT	CASSLVNGDATQYF	-	-	TRBV7-2	TRBJ2-3
TGTGCCAGCAGCCCATTAGCGGGAGCCTCCGCAGATACGCAGTATTTT	CASSPLAGASADTQYF	-	TRBD2	TRBV5-4	TRBJ2-3
TGTGCCAGCAGCTTAGGGTGGTCGGAGAGACATAATGAAAAACTGTTTTTT	CASSLGWSERHNEKLFF	-	-	TRBV7-9	TRBJ1-4
TGCGCCAGCAGCTTAGGACAGGGTGCCGGTTTAACTAATGAAAAACTGTTTTTT	CASSLGQGAGLTNEKLFF	-	TRBD1	TRBV5-1	TRBJ1-4
TGTGCCAGCAGCCTCCGGGGGGGCCTGAGCTCTGGGGCCAACGTCCTGACTTTC	CASSLRGGLSSGANVLTF	-	TRBD2	TRBV2	TRBJ2-6
TGCAGCGTTCGTCAGGGAACTATGCAAGAGACCCAGTACTTC	CSVRQGTMQETQYF	-	-	TRBV29-1	TRBJ2-5
TGCGCCAGCAGCGAAAGGGAGGGTGCGGACACTGAAGCTTTCTTT	CASSEREGADTEAFF	-	-	TRBV5-1	TRBJ1-1
TGCAGCGGACAGTCTTTTAACACTGAAGCTTTCTTT	CSGQSFNTEAFF	few	-	TRBV29-1	TRBJ1-1